The 16 T cell receptor beta chains in this list originate from one sample, sequenced in a study of shared clonotypes between healthy human individuals. Sequencing was performed with immunoSEQ multiplex PCR; in TCRdb, only in-frame clones are kept and a portion is missing. This sample yields some 700,000 clones, of which about nine tenths are seen a single time; roughly 36% belongs to the top ten. What was sequenced was memory CD8+ T cells from PBMCs. Regarding subset: CD45RO+ cells pooled with CCR7-negative TemRA cells. These receptor sequences come from a man aged 18 to 30 in good health. Some clones in this sample may be carry-over from other donors' samples.

The J gene is TRBJ2-7, the V gene TRBV19; D is ambiguous. CDR3 size: 15 residues. The V gene's germline CDR1 is LNHDA and CDR2 SQIVND (reference sequence). V dropped 1 base and J dropped 3 bases, with 13 bases sitting between them. The CDR3: CASSIGPMGNYEQYF. The DNA of the CDR3 is TGTGCCAGTAGTATAGGCCCGATGGGGAACTACGAGCAGTACTTC.

This clone came up once. This rearrangement joins TRBV29-1 to TRBJ2-7; D is undetermined. The CDR3 loop spans 12 amino acids. Trimming removed 3 bases from V and 2 bases from J, with 8 bases in between. Germline V gives CDR1 SQVTM, CDR2 ANQGSEA. The CDR3 loop reads CSVEVRPYEQYF. The CDR3 DNA is TGCAGCGTTGAGGTCCGACCCTACGAGCAGTACTTC.

The chain joins TRBV7-8 to TRBJ1-2; D is possibly TRBD1 (5 bases). V lost 1 base and J 3 bases, leaving 6 bases between the germline ends. Germline V gives CDR1 SGHVS, CDR2 FQNEAQ. The CDR3 has 13 residues. The CDR3 here is CASSLGRDYGYTF. CDR3 nucleotide sequence: TGTGCCAGCAGCTTAGGCAGGGACTATGGCTACACCTTC.

V gene TRBV5-4 combines with J gene TRBJ2-5; TRBD1 matches at 8 bases. The V gene end was trimmed by 0 bases and the J gene end by 5 bases; junction bases not matched to a gene: 6. This CDR3 region has 15 residues. Germline CDR1 SGHNT, CDR2 YYREEE (reference sequence). The CDR3 DNA is TGTGCCAGCAGCTTGGGACAGGGGCGGAGGGAGACCCAGTACTTC. Residues: CASSLGQGRRETQYF.

This chain uses TRBV7-2 with TRBJ1-4; D uncertain. Trimming removed 5 bases from V and 8 bases from J, with 21 bases in between. Germline loops: CDR1 SGHTA, CDR2 FQGNSA. The CDR3 sequence is 16 residues long. The CDR3 here is CASSRRSHFWREKLFF. The CDR3 nucleotides are TGTGCCAGCAGCCGGAGGAGCCATTTTTGGAGGGAAAAACTGTTTTTT.

The chain is built from TRBV6-6 and TRBJ2-3; the D is unclear. Germline lookup yields CDR1 MNHNY and CDR2 SVGAGI (reference sequence). The CDR3 spans 14 residues. Trimming took 2 bases from V and 5 from J, leaving 11 bases between them. The DNA for the CDR3 is TGTGCCAGCAGTTACCACCCGACTGTAGATACGCAGTATTTT. Its translation is CASSYHPTVDTQYF.

CDR3 in amino acids: CASSLVPRTVEQYF. The CDR3 nucleotides are TGTGCCAGCAGCTTGGTACCTAGAACGGTCGAGCAGTACTTC. V is TRBV5-6 and J is TRBJ2-7; D ambiguous. Looked up from germline, CDR1 is SGHDT and CDR2 is YYEEEE. V gave up 0 bases and J gave up 6 bases, with 13 bases separating them. This CDR3 contains 14 residues.

This chain links TRBV18 with TRBJ1-3, with 7 bases matching TRBD1. The CDR3 runs to 16 residues. Losses at the gene ends were 6 bases for V and 4 bases for J; bases not matched to a gene: 12. Germline lookup yields CDR1 KGHSH and CDR2 LQKENI. In nucleotides, the CDR3 is TGTGCCAGCTCTCATGACAGGGAAGGACCGGGAAACACCATATATTTT. Translating it yields CASSHDREGPGNTIYF.

The rearrangement joins TRBV6-5 to TRBJ2-1; D gene unclear. The CDR3 spans 15 residues. Germline V gene lookup returns CDR1 MNHEY and CDR2 SVGAGI. The V end lost 5 bases, the J end lost 0 bases, and 11 bases lay between the germline ends. The CDR3 sequence: CASSPLINSYNEQFF. In DNA form, the CDR3 reads TGTGCCAGCAGTCCTCTAATCAACTCCTACAATGAGCAGTTCTTC.

There are a few counts of this clone. The rearrangement uses TRBV4-3 and TRBJ1-4; D remains ambiguous. The germline V gene has CDR1 LGHNA and CDR2 YSLEER. The CDR3 length is 14 residues. V lost 4 bases to trimming and J lost 3 bases, with 9 bases between them. The CDR3 DNA sequence: TGCGCCAGCAGCCCGATTCTGGCTAATGAAAAACTGTTTTTT. It is translated as CASSPILANEKLFF.

The CDR3 DNA sequence: TGTGCCAGCAGCCCAGGGCCCGGTAGCGGGAGCCACGAGACCCAGTACTTC. Amino acid sequence: CASSPGPGSGSHETQYF. The V gene is TRBV11-2, the J gene TRBJ2-5, with 9 bases fitting TRBD2. The trim removed 5 bases at V and 5 bases at J, leaving 15 bases unmatched. The CDR3 length is 17 residues. Per the germline V gene, CDR1 is SGHAT and CDR2 is FQNNGV.

The J gene is TRBJ1-1, the V gene TRBV5-6; D is unclear. The V gene lost 0 bases and the J gene lost 3 bases, with 6 bases spanning the gap. Germline V gives CDR1 SGHDT, CDR2 YYEEEE. The CDR3 loop spans 13 amino acids. CDR3 loop: CASSLAWHTEAFF. In DNA, the CDR3 is TGTGCCAGCAGCTTGGCCTGGCACACTGAAGCTTTCTTT.

This chain joins TRBV6-1 and TRBJ2-5, with D perhaps TRBD2 (6 bases). The CDR3 has 15 amino acids. Germline V CDR1 and CDR2: MNHNS, SASEGT. With 6 bases removed from V and 1 base from J, the gap between germline ends came to 15 bases. For the CDR3, the DNA is TGTGCCAGCAGGAGGAGGGAGCTACCCCAAGAGACCCAGTACTTC. Residues: CASRRRELPQETQYF.

Worth noting for this clone: Other DNA sequences in this specimen translate into the identical CDR3. This chain links TRBV6-6 with TRBJ1-2; TRBD1 might be the D (6 bases). Germline V gene data show CDR1 as MNHNY and CDR2 as SVGAGI (reference sequence). The CDR3 is made up of 16 amino acids. The germline V and J ends were trimmed by 4 bases and 3 bases, with 18 bases remaining between them. CDR3 coding DNA: TGTGCCAGCAGTTCCGTAATACAGGGCTGGCACTATGGCTACACCTTC. Protein sequence: CASSSVIQGWHYGYTF.

This rearrangement joins TRBV21-1 to TRBJ2-5; TRBD2, the D gene given by the table, was not confirmed from the DNA. TRBV21-1 is classified as a pseudogene. This CDR3 has 14 residues. CDR3 sequence reads: CASSRRTSGETQYF. The CDR3 DNA follows: TGTGCCAGCAGTCGTCGGACTAGCGGAGAGACCCAGTACTTC.

The rearrangement links TRBV19 to TRBJ2-7, with 7 bases matching TRBD2. The junction had 3 bases not matched to a gene; V was cut back by 5 bases and J by 2 bases. Germline V gene sequence: CDR1 LNHDA, CDR2 SQIVND (reference sequence). The CDR3 is 13 residues long. The CDR3 DNA sequence: TGTGCCAGTAGTCTCCGGGAGGCCTACGAGCAGTACTTC. This gives the protein CASSLREAYEQYF.